This T cell receptor beta chain was documented in a study of cytomegalovirus exposure and HLA in healthy donors (dated by TCRdb to 2015 to 2018). Study-wide context: In an earlier analysis of 587 of the donors, roughly 300 Gb of sequence data and 95 million to 130 million unique TCR beta sequences from about 190 million T cells were reported. Approximately 310 gigabases of sequencing data and 80 million or so unique TCR sequences were included in an early release covering roughly 600 HLA-typed donors. Of the 300 to 450 genotyped donors, 81% were placed in the genetic ancestry cluster associated with self-reported Caucasian donors. The study aimed to test whether cataloging public T cell receptors could reveal signatures of past pathogen exposure. The T cell repertoires of several hundred subjects were profiled by immunosequencing and related to cytomegalovirus serostatus. Besides the first cohort of approximately 670 subjects, a separate validation cohort made up of 120 different subjects was used. To predict cytomegalovirus infection status, the study brought together high-throughput TCR immunosequencing, statistical association of individual TCRs with disease status, and machine learning. A later analysis re-analyzed previously published TCR beta repertoires from 550 to 700 donors and added high-resolution HLA genotyping to study TCR occurrence patterns. Rather than drawing on any new phenotypic data, the later analysis identified candidate immune exposures from TCR beta sequences and the way those sequences occurred across donors. To decide whether each TCR beta V gene segment behaved as functional or pseudogenic, an earlier analysis of some 580 of the donors relied on high-throughput TCR beta sequencing. Alongside the repertoire data, information on donor age, sex, ethnicity and CMV serostatus was compiled. A later genetic analysis used genome-wide SNP genotypes for 398 of the 666 donors, treating that subset as a discovery cohort. All discovery cohort repertoires had been generated using a single sequencing platform. Both class I and class II loci were covered by HLA typing, at four-digit resolution. The number of donors typed differed by locus, with roughly 620-640 for A, B, C, DRB1 and DQB1, 522 for DQA1, 600 to 610 for DPA1, and some 440 for DPB1. About five DR-DQ haplotypes were handled as single units for association and clustering because linkage in the cohort was strong. Among some 400 genotyped donors of the cohort, an average of about 220,000 unique TCR beta nucleotide sequences was sequenced per donor, of which 15% to 20% were non-productive.

The cohort consisted of 600 to 750 healthy bone marrow donors. All cohort members were sampled while nominally healthy, although unrecorded immune exposures were likely present. The donor tested CMV seronegative, placing the donor among the roughly 340 seronegative members of the cohort. Every donor gave a peripheral blood sample, and the peripheral blood mononuclear cells from that sample were used for TCR beta sequencing. The Qiagen DNeasy Blood Extraction Kit was used to extract genomic DNA from the blood cell samples. General study outcomes and caveats: A later analysis found that most CMV-associated TCR beta chains appeared HLA-restricted, with HLA associations seemingly driven largely by CMV exposure. According to a later genetic analysis, donors in an Asian-associated ancestry cluster had fewer N-insertions in productive TCRs than the approximately 650-donor mean. A later genetic analysis associated a missense DCLRE1C variant with V-gene and J-gene trimming of TCR beta chains, and an independent cohort replicated the association. When HLA alleles, especially DR and DQ, strongly co-occurred, TCR associations were difficult to assign to individual alleles. According to a later analysis, parvovirus B19, influenza, CMV and Epstein-Barr virus appeared linked to several top co-occurrence clusters. The only immune exposure information available for the cohort was CMV serostatus. A group of highly shared sequence variants was considered likely to be a technical artifact of the sequencing pipeline. In a later analysis, HLA-associated TCR beta chains were found to be more clonally expanded and to have lower generation probabilities than equally common non-associated chains. At a false discovery rate of 0.05, a later analysis linked 15,000 to 20,000 TCR beta sequences to specific HLA alleles. Across donors, most TCR sequences were observed very rarely, whereas some public TCRs were present in many individuals. Because counts were too low, fewer than 20 rarely observed V segments, including chromosome 9 orphons, were excluded from the earlier analysis of around 640 of the donors. An earlier analysis of some 560 of the donors showed that most TCR beta V segments appeared in productive rearrangements either about 87% or about 30% of the time, which broadly matched IMGT annotations. The study gave a list of over 150 TCR beta chains associated with cytomegalovirus. Linkage disequilibrium might explain the correlated functional status among segregating V segments, but an unknown experimental factor could not be excluded. Because HLA typing was unavailable for some donors at each locus, only the typed subset was used in association tests. Only TCR beta chains were sequenced in this cohort, and the absence of alpha or paired-chain data limited detectable features. The authors suggested that the approach could potentially be generalized to other disease states and immunological phenotypes. A further reported finding was that TCR beta sequences accurately predicted the HLA-A and HLA-B alleles for most subjects in the first cohort. Roughly uniform sequencing depth across donors was assumed in presence/absence analyses, although this assumption may not hold. The 87-base-pair reads could not distinguish some IMGT-functional V segments, including TRBV6-2 and TRBV6-3, so those segments were excluded. According to a later analysis, TCR association rates differed among HLA loci, with DRB1 alleles showing the most associated TCRs and HLA-C alleles showing the fewest. In vitro tests confirmed that a few of the cytomegalovirus-associated TCR beta chains recognize cytomegalovirus antigens. The classifier was reported to diagnose cytomegalovirus status with high specificity and sensitivity in both the original cohort and the validation cohort.

The protocol used for the library was the immunoSEQ multiplex PCR assay. For the multiplex PCR, a mixture combining 60 forward primers for TCR Vbeta segments and 13 reverse primers for TCR Jbeta segments was used. A multiplex PCR assay on genomic DNA amplified the CDR3 region of rearranged TCR beta genes. Amplified TCR beta libraries were sequenced as 87-base-pair reads on the Illumina HiSeq System. The paper's processing steps were these. Across the 670 or so repertoires, a later analysis counted about 81 million unique TCR beta chains, some 11 million of which were shared by at least two donors. Raw reads were error-corrected and collapsed into unique sequences by a nearest-neighbor algorithm in which closely related sequences were merged to remove PCR and sequencing errors. V, D and J gene segments were assigned by aligning CDR3 sequences to IMGT reference sequences. For a sequence to be retained, a match of at least six nucleotides to both a V gene segment and a J gene segment was required. Rearrangements were classified as productive when the CDR3 lacked stop codons and remained in frame with V and J, and all other rearrangements were classified as non-productive. Following IMGT convention, CDR3 was defined as the stretch from the second conserved V-encoded cysteine to the conserved J-encoded phenylalanine. Sequences without an unambiguous match to a single V gene segment were excluded from the earlier analysis of several hundred of the donors. An earlier analysis of over 450 of the donors classified V segments as functional when productive rearrangements were above 56.7% and as segregating when the standard deviation between donors was above 5%. A statistical classification framework was built to diagnose cytomegalovirus status from the catalog of TCR beta chain sequences. In a later analysis, TCR nucleotide sequences were compared against IMGT/GENE-DB human TR gene sequences so that V and J genes could be assigned. Using the TCRdist pipeline, a later analysis assigned CDR3 sequences along with most-parsimonious VDJ recombination scenarios. In a later analysis, each TCR beta chain was defined by its CDR3 amino acid sequence together with its V-gene family, and reads lacking a unique V-gene family were excluded. In a later analysis, approximately 640 highly shared, low-generation-probability nucleotide sequences were removed to address suspected cross-contamination and a sequencing artifact. For each public chain, a later analysis derived a clonal expansion index from normalized ranks of inferred template counts within each repertoire. A later analysis computed generation probabilities with a VDJ recombination model fitted to out-of-frame rearrangements, and checked the results against IGoR. A later analysis scored TCR-TCR, TCR-HLA and TCR-CMV co-occurrence with hypergeometric tests, applying a repertoire-size bias correction to TCR pairs. In a later analysis, false discovery rates were estimated by permuting HLA or CMV assignments 20 times. In a later analysis, co-occurring TCRs were grouped using DBSCAN, and TCRdist sequence similarity was added for clustering within HLA-allele-positive subsets. Repertoires with fewer than 30,000 or more than 120,000 public chains were left out of co-occurrence clustering, as were five repertoires with anomalous nucleotide sharing. TCRdb obtained this table from immuneACCESS and retained in-frame rearrangements with V and J assigned. These tables miss some clones; where compared with another copy, unresolved V genes account for less than half of the shortfall, and the remainder is unexplained. V and J calls plus clone size are reproduced from that table; the DNA served to infer D and trimming. For this sample the table gives 100,000 or so clones, of which around 80% were detected only once. About 5.7% of the sample lies in the top ten.

Regarding this clone: Its antigen is unknown. Base qualities are not provided; no much larger clone lies one nucleotide away.

V is shortened by 3 bases, J by 6 bases, and the region joining them spans 9 bases. The germline V gene (reference sequence) specifies MNHEY as CDR1 and SMNVEV as CDR2. The CDR3 runs 12 residues from the cysteine to the phenylalanine. Just the 36-base CDR3 DNA is kept, in frame starting at base 1. The TCR originated in a male donor in good health and CMV-seronegative. The sequencing input was PBMCs. The chain joins TRBV27 to TRBJ2-7, with the D gene call left open. The DNA sequence follows: TGTGCCAGCAGTTTCCCGCCGGGCGAGCAGTACTTC. The resulting protein is CASSFPPGEQYF.